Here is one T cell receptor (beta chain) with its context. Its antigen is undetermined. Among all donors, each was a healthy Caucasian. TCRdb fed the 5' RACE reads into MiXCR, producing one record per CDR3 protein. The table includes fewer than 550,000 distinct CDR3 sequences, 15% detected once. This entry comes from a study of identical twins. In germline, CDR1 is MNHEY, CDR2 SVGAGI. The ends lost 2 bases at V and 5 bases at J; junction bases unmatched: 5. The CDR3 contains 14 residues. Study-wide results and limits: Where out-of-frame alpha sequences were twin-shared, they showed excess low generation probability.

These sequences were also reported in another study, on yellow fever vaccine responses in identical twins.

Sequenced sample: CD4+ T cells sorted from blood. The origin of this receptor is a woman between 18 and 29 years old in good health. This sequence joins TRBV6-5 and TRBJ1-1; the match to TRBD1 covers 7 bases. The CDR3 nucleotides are TGTGCCAGCAGTTACGACAGGGTAAAAACTGAAGCTTTCTTT. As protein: CASSYDRVKTEAFF.